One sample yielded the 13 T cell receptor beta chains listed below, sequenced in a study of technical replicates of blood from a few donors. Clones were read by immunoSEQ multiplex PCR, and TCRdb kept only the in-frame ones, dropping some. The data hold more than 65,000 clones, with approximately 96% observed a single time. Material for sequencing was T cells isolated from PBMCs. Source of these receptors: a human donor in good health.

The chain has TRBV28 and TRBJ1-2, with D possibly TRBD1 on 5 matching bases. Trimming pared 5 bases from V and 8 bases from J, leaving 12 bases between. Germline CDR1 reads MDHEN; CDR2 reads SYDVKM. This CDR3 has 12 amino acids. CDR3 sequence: CASSLRTRGYTF. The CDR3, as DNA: TGTGCCAGCAGTCTTCGGACACGCGGCTACACCTTC.

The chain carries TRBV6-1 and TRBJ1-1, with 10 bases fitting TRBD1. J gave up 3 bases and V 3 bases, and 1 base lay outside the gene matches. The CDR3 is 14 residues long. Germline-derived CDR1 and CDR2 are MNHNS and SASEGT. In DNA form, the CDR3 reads TGTGCCAGCAGTGAGGACAGGGGGGACACTGAAGCTTTCTTT. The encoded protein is CASSEDRGDTEAFF.

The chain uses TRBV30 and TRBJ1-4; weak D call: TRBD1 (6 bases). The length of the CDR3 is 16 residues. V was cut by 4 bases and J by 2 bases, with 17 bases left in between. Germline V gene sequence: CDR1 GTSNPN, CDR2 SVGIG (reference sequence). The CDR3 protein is CAWTSTGARTNEKLFF. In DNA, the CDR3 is TGTGCCTGGACCTCGACAGGCGCTCGGACTAATGAAAAACTGTTTTTT.

Here the CDR3 reads CASSMRDRSEKLFF. In nucleotides, the CDR3 is TGTGCCAGTAGTATGCGTGATCGGAGCGAAAAACTGTTTTTT. This chain links TRBV19 with TRBJ1-4; no definite D call. CDR1 and CDR2 (germline): LNHDA, SQIVND (reference sequence). V was shortened by 3 bases and J by 8 bases, with 13 bases between the two germline ends. CDR3 length: 14 residues. The variable domain in full, completed from reference TRBV19 and TRBJ1-4, reads DGGITQSPKYLFRKEGQNVTLSCEQNLNHDAMYWYRQDPGQGLRLIYYSQIVNDFQKGDIAEGYSVSREKKESFPLTVTSAQKNPTAFYLCASSMRDRSEKLFFGSGTQLSVL.

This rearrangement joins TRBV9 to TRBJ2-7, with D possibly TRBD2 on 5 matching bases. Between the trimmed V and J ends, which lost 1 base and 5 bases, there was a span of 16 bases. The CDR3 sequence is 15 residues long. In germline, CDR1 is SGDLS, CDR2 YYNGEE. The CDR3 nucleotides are TGTGCCAGCAGCGTAATGGTAGGTGCGGGTAACGAGCAGTACTTC. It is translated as CASSVMVGAGNEQYF. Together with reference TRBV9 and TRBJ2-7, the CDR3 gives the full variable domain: DSGVTQTPKHLITATGQRVTLRCSPRSGDLSVYWYQQSLDQGLQFLIQYYNGEERAKGNILERFSAQQFPDLHSELNLSSLELGDSALYFCASSVMVGAGNEQYFGPGTRLTVT.

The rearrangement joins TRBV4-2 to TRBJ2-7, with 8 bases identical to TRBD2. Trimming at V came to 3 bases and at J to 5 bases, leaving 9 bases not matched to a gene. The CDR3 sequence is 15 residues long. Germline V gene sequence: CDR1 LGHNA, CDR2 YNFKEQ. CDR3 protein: CASSQRSGAVDEQYF. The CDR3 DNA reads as TGTGCCAGCAGCCAGCGTAGCGGGGCAGTGGACGAGCAGTACTTC.

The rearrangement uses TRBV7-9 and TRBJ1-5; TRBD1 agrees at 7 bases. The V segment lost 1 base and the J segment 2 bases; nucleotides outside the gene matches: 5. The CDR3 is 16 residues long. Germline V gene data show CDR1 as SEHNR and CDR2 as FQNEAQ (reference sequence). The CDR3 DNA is TGTGCCAGCAGCTTAGGGGACAGTGTGGGCAATCAGCCCCAGCATTTT. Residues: CASSLGDSVGNQPQHF. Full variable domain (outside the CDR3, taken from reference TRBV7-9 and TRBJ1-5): DTGVSQNPRHKITKRGQNVTFRCDPISEHNRLYWYRQTLGQGPEFLTYFQNEAQLEKSRLLSDRFSAERPKGSFSTLEIQRTEQGDSAMYLCASSLGDSVGNQPQHFGDGTRLSIL.

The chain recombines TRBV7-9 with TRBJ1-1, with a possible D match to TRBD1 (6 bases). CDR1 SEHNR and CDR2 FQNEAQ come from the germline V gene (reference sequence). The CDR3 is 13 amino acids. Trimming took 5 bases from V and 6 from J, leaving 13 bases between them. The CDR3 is CASSRGAGSEAFF. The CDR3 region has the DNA TGTGCCAGCAGCCGGGGGGCGGGATCTGAAGCTTTCTTT.

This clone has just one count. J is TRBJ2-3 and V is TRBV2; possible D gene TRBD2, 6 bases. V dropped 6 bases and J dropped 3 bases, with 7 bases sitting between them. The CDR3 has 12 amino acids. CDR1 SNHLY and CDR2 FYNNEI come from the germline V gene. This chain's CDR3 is CASRAGTDTQYF. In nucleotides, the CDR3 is TGTGCCAGCAGGGCGGGGACAGATACGCAGTATTTT.

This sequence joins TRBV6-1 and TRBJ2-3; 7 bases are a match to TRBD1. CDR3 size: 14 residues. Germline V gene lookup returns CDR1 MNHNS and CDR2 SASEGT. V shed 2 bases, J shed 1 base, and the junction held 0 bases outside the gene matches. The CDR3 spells CASSEQGGTDTQYF. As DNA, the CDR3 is TGTGCCAGCAGTGAACAGGGGGGCACAGATACGCAGTATTTT.

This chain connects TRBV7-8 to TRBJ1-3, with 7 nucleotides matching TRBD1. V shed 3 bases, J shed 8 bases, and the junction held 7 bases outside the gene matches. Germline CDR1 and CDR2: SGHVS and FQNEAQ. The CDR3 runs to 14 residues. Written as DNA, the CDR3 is TGTGCCAGCAGCTTGTACAGGGGATCGGACACCATATATTTT. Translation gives CASSLYRGSDTIYF. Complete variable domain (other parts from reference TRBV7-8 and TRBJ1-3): GAGVSQSPRYKVAKRGQDVALRCDPISGHVSLFWYQQALGQGPEFLTYFQNEAQLDKSGLPSDRFFAERPEGSVSTLKIQRTQQEDSAVYLCASSLYRGSDTIYFGEGSWLTVV.

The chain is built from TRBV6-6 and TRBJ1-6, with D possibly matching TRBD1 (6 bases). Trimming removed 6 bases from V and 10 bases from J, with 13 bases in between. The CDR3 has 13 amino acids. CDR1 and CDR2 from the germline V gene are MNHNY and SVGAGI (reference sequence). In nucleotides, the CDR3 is TGTGCCAGCAGGGGGGCACTAGGGTCACCCCTCCACTTT. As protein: CASRGALGSPLHF.

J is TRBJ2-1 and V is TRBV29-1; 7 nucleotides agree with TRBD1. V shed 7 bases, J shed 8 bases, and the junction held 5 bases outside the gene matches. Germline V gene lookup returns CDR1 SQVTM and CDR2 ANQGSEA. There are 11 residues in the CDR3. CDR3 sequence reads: CSAGTVYEQFF. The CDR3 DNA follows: TGCAGCGCCGGGACAGTGTATGAGCAGTTCTTC.